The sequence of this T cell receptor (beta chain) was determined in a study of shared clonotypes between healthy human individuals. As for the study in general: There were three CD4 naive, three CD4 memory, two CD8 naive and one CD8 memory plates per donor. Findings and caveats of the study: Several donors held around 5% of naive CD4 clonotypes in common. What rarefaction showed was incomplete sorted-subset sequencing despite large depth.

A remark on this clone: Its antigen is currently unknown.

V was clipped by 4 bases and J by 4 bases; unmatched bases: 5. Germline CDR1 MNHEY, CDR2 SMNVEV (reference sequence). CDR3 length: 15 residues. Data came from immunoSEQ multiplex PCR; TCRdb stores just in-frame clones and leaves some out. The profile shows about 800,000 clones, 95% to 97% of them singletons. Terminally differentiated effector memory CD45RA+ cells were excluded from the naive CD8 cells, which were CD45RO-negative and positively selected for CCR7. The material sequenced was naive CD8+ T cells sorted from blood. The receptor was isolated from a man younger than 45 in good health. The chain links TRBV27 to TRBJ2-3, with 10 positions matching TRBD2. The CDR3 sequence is CASSYLAGVSDTQYF. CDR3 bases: TGTGCCAGCAGTTATCTAGCGGGAGTTTCAGATACGCAGTATTTT.